Sequencing of this T cell receptor beta chain was carried out in a study of spatial heterogeneity in lung cancer. Whole-study context: Sequences of the beta chain were consistently detected in greater numbers than alpha-chain sequences. Counts of TCR transcripts in tumor regions correlated strongly with a T cell module score (derived from matched bulk RNA-seq). Overall study findings and caveats: Counts of expanded alpha and beta TCRs within tumors tracked the tumor nonsynonymous mutation count.

This clonotype was counted at least ten times. Its specificity is unknown. Losses at the gene ends were 6 bases for V and 5 bases for J; bases not matched to a gene: 9. This CDR3 is built from 14 residues. CDR1 and CDR2 (germline): MDHEN, SYDVKM. As to time point: sample taken at primary tumor resection. Using its own MiXCR run on the 5' RACE reads, TCRdb lists one record per CDR3 protein. The sample gives 7,000 or so distinct CDR3 sequences, about 10% of which show up once; about 10% is in the top ten. The starting material was lung tumor tissue, obtained at surgery. The sequence came from a female donor with early-stage non-small cell lung cancer. The chain has TRBV28 and TRBJ1-2; 7 positions agree with TRBD1. The CDR3 reads CASRLTGAGYGYTF. As DNA, the CDR3 is TGTGCCAGCAGGCTAACAGGGGCGGGGTATGGCTACACCTTC.